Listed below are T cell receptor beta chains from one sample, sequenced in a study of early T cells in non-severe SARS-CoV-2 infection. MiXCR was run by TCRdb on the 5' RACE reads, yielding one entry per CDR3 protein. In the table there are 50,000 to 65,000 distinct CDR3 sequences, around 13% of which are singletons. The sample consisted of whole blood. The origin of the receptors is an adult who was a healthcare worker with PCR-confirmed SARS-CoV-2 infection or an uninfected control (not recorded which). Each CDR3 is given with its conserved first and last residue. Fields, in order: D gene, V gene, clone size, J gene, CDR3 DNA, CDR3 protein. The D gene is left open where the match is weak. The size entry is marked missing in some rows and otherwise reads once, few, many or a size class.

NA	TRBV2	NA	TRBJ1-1	TGTGCCAGCGGATTGGGGCAACCTGATTTCTTT	CASGLGQPDFF
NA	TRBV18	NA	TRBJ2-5	TGTGCCAGCTCCCGGGGGTCAGAGACCCAGTACTTC	CASSRGSETQYF
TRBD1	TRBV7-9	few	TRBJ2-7	TGTGCCAGCAGCACCACAGGGGGCAAGTTATACGAGCAGTACTTC	CASSTTGGKLYEQYF
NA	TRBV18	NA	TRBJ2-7	TGTGCCAGCTCCCAAACGGACAGTTCCTACGAGCAGTACTTC	CASSQTDSSYEQYF
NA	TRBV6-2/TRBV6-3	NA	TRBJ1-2	TGTGCCAGCAGCCTGGGCAGTCACCACTGGGCTAACTATGGCTACACCTTC	CASSLGSHHWANYGYTF
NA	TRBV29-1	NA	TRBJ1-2	TGCAGCGTCGGTTCGGGCTATGGCTACACCTTC	CSVGSGYGYTF
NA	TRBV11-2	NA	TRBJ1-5	TGTGCCAGCAGCTTAGGCAGATATCAGCCCCAGCATTTT	CASSLGRYQPQHF
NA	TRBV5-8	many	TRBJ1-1	TGTGCCAGCAGCTCCTCGACGGCCTGGGGCACTGAAGCTTTCTTT	CASSSSTAWGTEAFF
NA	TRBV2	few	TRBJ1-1	TGTGCCCGTTCCGGGGGAAACACTGAAGCTTTCTTT	CARSGGNTEAFF
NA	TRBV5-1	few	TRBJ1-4	TGCGCCAGCCGGGACACTCCAACTAATGAAAAACTGTTTTTT	CASRDTPTNEKLFF
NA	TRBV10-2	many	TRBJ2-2	TGCGCCAGCAGACCGGGGGACCTTAACACCGGGGAGCTGTTTTTT	CASRPGDLNTGELFF
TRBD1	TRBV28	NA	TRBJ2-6	TGTGCCAGCAGTCCCCGCCTCCGGGACAGGAACTCTGGGGCCAACGTCCTGACTTTC	CASSPRLRDRNSGANVLTF
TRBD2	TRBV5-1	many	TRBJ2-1	TGCGCCAGCAGCTTGGAACTAGCGGGGGCTGAGCAGTTCTTC	CASSLELAGAEQFF
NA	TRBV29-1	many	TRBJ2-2	TGCAGCGTTGAACCGAGTCCCGGGGAGCTGTTTTTT	CSVEPSPGELFF
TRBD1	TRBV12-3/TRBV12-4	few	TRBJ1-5	TGTGCCAGCAGTCAAACAGGGGGTCAAAGTCAGCCCCAGCATTTT	CASSQTGGQSQPQHF
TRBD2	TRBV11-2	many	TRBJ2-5	TGTGCCAGCAGCTACCCGCGGCGGGCTAGCGGGGAGCAAGAGACCCAGTACTTC	CASSYPRRASGEQETQYF
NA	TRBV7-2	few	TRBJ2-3	TGTGCCAGCAGCCCGGACAACCCAGGGCAGTATTTT	CASSPDNPGQYF
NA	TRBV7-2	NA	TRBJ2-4	TGTGCCAGCAGCCGAGGACTAAGCAAAAACATTCAGTACTTC	CASSRGLSKNIQYF
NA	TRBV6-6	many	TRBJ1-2	TGTGCCAGCAATTCCGGGCTGTATGGCTACACCTTC	CASNSGLYGYTF
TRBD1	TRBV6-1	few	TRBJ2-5	TGTGCCAGCAGTGAAAGGCCCTCCGGGACAGGGGGAGACATCCAAGAGACCCAGTACTTC	CASSERPSGTGGDIQETQYF
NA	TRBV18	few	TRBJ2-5	TGTGCCAGCTCACCATACCGTCAAGAGACCCAGTACTTC	CASSPYRQETQYF
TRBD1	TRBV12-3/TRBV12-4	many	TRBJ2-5	TGTGCCAGCAGTTTAAGGCCGGGACAGGGAGGGACCCAGTACTTC	CASSLRPGQGGTQYF
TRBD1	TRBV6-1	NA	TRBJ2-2	TGTGCCAGCAGTGGGACAGGGATGATCACCGGGGAGCTGTTTTTT	CASSGTGMITGELFF
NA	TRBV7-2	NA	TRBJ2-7	TGTGCCAGCAGCTTGGGGGACTCTAGGAGTGAGCAGTACTTC	CASSLGDSRSEQYF
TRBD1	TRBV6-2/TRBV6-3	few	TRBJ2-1	TGTGCCAGCAGTTACCGGGACAGGGTGACTAATGAGCAGTTCTTC	CASSYRDRVTNEQFF
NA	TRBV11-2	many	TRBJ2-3	TGTGCCAGCAGCTTAGAAGGGTATAGCACAGATACGCAGTATTTT	CASSLEGYSTDTQYF
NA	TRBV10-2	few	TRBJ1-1	TGCGCCAGCAGTTCTACAGGGTGGGAGAGGAACACTGAAGCTTTCTTT	CASSSTGWERNTEAFF
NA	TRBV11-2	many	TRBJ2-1	TGTGCCAGCAGCTTTTTCGGAACAGGGAGGGTCGGCTCCTACAATGAGCAGTTCTTC	CASSFFGTGRVGSYNEQFF
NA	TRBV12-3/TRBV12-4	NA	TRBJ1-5	TGTGCCAGCAGTTTGACGGGGAATAGCAATCAGCCCCAGCATTTT	CASSLTGNSNQPQHF
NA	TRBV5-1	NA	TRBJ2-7	TGCGCCAGCAGCTTGGAGTCTTACGAGCAGTACTTC	CASSLESYEQYF
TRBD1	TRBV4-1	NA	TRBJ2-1	TGCGCCAGCAGCCTGGGACAGGGGTACAATGAGCAGTTCTTC	CASSLGQGYNEQFF
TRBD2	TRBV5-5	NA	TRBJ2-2	TGTGCCAGCAGCTTCGGAGCGGGGTTCACCGGGGAGCTGTTTTTT	CASSFGAGFTGELFF